One sample yielded the 24 T cell receptor beta chains listed below, sequenced in a study of T cells in Graves' hyperthyroidism and ophthalmopathy. Amplification of TCR beta CDR3 regions was performed using RNA transcripts as template. HTBI primers drove first-round RT-PCR of the TCR CDR3. In TCRdb, the multiplex PCR reads were re-called with MiXCR into one record per CDR3 protein. Among 200,000 to 300,000 distinct CDR3 sequences listed, approximately 23% were seen once. Source material: blood. Receptors originate from a woman between 40 and 55 years old with Graves' ophthalmopathy.

Only a few counts were recorded for this clonotype. V and J are TRBV12-3 or TRBV12-4 and TRBJ2-2; a possible D gene is TRBD2 (5 bases). Trimming cost V 7 bases and J 5 bases, with 14 bases left between them. The CDR3 runs 14 residues. Written as DNA, the CDR3 is TGTGCCAGCATCCCCGGAAGGAGGACCGGGGAGCTGTTTTTT. Protein product: CASIPGRRTGELFF.

Comments on this clonotype: Germline is not matched at one junction end, which may reflect a read error. This sequence joins TRBV28 and TRBJ1-5; D unresolved. Germline V lookup: CDR1 MDHEN, CDR2 SYDVKM. The CDR3 is 15 amino acids. CDR3 protein: CASSLTTGVAQPQPF. The CDR3 region has the DNA TGTGCCAGCAGTTTAACCACGGGTGTCGCTCAGCCCCAGCCTTTT. The full variable domain, rest sourced from reference TRBV28 and TRBJ1-5, is DVKVTQSSRYLVKRTGEKVFLECVQDMDHENMFWYRQDPGLGLRLIYFSYDVKMKEKGDIPEGYSVSREKKERFSLILESASTNQTSMYLCASSLTTGVAQPQPFGDGTRLSIL.

Judged by abundance, this clonotype is medium-sized (0.01 to 0.1%). The rearrangement joins TRBV6-1 to TRBJ2-7; 8 bases line up with TRBD1. J was trimmed by 4 bases and V by 4 bases; bases with no gene match: 6. This CDR3 has 14 amino acids. Looked up from germline, CDR1 is MNHNS and CDR2 is SASEGT. CDR3 in DNA: TGTGCCAGCAGTGTCCAGGGGGCCTGGTACGAGCAGTACTTC. Translating it yields CASSVQGAWYEQYF.

In this sample, this clonotype turned up many times. The chain carries TRBV20-1 and TRBJ1-5; D gene uncertain. CDR1 DFQATT and CDR2 SNEGSKA come from the germline V gene (reference sequence). This CDR3 region has 14 residues. Trimming removed 1 base at V and 3 bases at J, with 10 bases between. The CDR3 is CSARVFGYNQPQHF. DNA for the CDR3: TGCAGTGCTAGAGTGTTCGGGTACAATCAGCCCCAGCATTTT.

This clonotype has just a few counts. The chain combines TRBV2 with TRBJ2-7, with D perhaps matching TRBD2 (6 bases). The CDR3 is made up of 14 amino acids. The V and J ends lost 7 bases and 7 bases respectively, with 20 bases between them. CDR1 SNHLY and CDR2 FYNNEI come from the germline V gene. CDR3 amino acids: CASTQTAGLWEQYF. The CDR3 nucleotides read TGTGCCAGCACCCAGACCGCGGGATTGTGGGAGCAGTACTTC. The full variable domain, in which reference TRBV2 and TRBJ2-7 provide the parts outside the CDR3, is EPEVTQTPSHQVTQMGQEVILRCVPISNHLYFYWYRQILGQKVEFLVSFYNNEISEKSEIFDDQFSVERPDGSNFTLKIRSTKLEDSAMYFCASTQTAGLWEQYFGPGTRLTVT.

This clonotype was observed many times. The CDR3, as DNA: TGTGCCAGCAGTGCACACCCGCCCCTAGCACATACGGGGGAGCAGTACTTC. Its translation is CASSAHPPLAHTGEQYF. V is TRBV6-1 and J is TRBJ2-7, with D tentatively TRBD2 (5 bases). V gave up 4 bases and J gave up 7 bases, with 26 bases separating them. The germline V gene has CDR1 MNHNS and CDR2 SASEGT. This CDR3 is built from 17 residues.

This clonotype has ten or more counts. The gene calls are TRBV5-1 and TRBJ2-7; TRBD2 matches 9 bases. With V trimmed by 2 bases and J by 1 base, 13 bases remained unmatched. This CDR3 region has 18 residues. Germline V gives CDR1 SGHRS, CDR2 YFSETQ. In DNA form, the CDR3 reads TGCGCCAGCAGCTTCGGATTGATAGGACTAGCGAATTCCTACGAGCAGTACTTC. It yields the protein CASSFGLIGLANSYEQYF.

This clonotype appeared many times. The rearrangement joins TRBV6-1 to TRBJ1-2; D uncertain. The ends were cut back, 1 base at V and 4 bases at J, with 13 bases in the middle. The CDR3 is made up of 15 amino acids. Germline CDR1 MNHNS, CDR2 SASEGT. DNA for the CDR3: TGTGCCAGCAGTGAAGGTCCGTCCGCGGGCTATGGCTACACCTTC. Translating it yields CASSEGPSAGYGYTF.

This clonotype was detected many times. The chain carries TRBV5-5 and TRBJ1-2; D is ambiguous. The CDR3 has 12 residues. Per the germline V gene, CDR1 is SGHKS and CDR2 is YYEKEE (reference sequence). Trimming removed 2 bases from V and 8 bases from J, with 10 bases in between. Written as DNA, the CDR3 is TGTGCCAGCAGCTTCGGACTGTTAGGCTACACCTTC. Translating it yields CASSFGLLGYTF.

This clonotype has a count of ten or more. This chain links TRBV27 with TRBJ2-7; 13 nucleotides agree with TRBD2. The V gene end was trimmed by 5 bases and the J gene end by 5 bases; junction bases not matched to a gene: 6. The CDR3 covers 15 residues. Germline V lookup: CDR1 MNHEY, CDR2 SMNVEV (reference sequence). DNA for the CDR3: TGTGCCAGCAGTGCCACTAGCGGGAGGGACGACGAGCAGTACTTC. Amino acids: CASSATSGRDDEQYF.

This clonotype was counted many times. The chain has TRBV28 and TRBJ2-3; D might be TRBD1 (6 bases). CDR1 and CDR2 (germline): MDHEN, SYDVKM. The CDR3 has 15 residues. The germline V and J ends were trimmed by 3 bases and 5 bases, with 15 bases remaining between them. CDR3 sequence (DNA): TGTGCCAGCAGTTTGGTTTTACAGGGAAGAGATACGCAGTATTTT. The encoded protein is CASSLVLQGRDTQYF.

This clonotype came up many times. The V gene is TRBV20-1, the J gene TRBJ1-6; no reliable D call. Germline CDR1 reads DFQATT; CDR2 reads SNEGSKA (reference sequence). CDR3 length: 14 amino acids. Trimming shortened V by 3 bases and J by 7 bases, and 13 bases separated the two germline ends. In nucleotides, the CDR3 is TGCAGTGCTAGGGCGAACGGAGCCAATTCACCCCTCCACTTT. Translation: CSARANGANSPLHF.

This clonotype was observed many times. The chain is built from TRBV24-1 and TRBJ1-5; 7 bases are shared with TRBD1. The CDR3 length is 13 residues. CDR1 KGHDR and CDR2 SFDVKD come from the germline V gene. The ends lost 10 bases at V and 2 bases at J; junction bases unmatched: 4. The CDR3 DNA follows: TGTGCCACGGGAGGGGGCGGCAATCAGCCCCAGCATTTT. Translation gives CATGGGGNQPQHF.

This clonotype was counted between two and nine times. One junction end disagrees with the germline gene, perhaps due to a read error. This rearrangement joins TRBV7-2 to TRBJ1-5; 11 nucleotides align to TRBD1. Germline lookup yields CDR1 SGHTA and CDR2 FQGNSA. The CDR3 runs 19 residues. CDR3 amino acids: CASSLSGRTGGGSSQPQHF. CDR3 DNA sequence: TGTGCCAGCAGCTTATCGGGCCGGACAGGGGGCGGGAGCAGTCAGCCCCAGCATTTT.

This clonotype was detected many times. The rearrangement joins TRBV19 to TRBJ1-2; 11 bases are shared with TRBD1. The V segment lost 10 bases and the J segment 4 bases; nucleotides outside the gene matches: 11. Germline CDR1 and CDR2: LNHDA and SQIVND (reference sequence). The CDR3 extends over 15 amino acids. As DNA, the CDR3 is TGTGCCACCTGGACAGGGGGCGGTGCAGGCTATGGCTACACCTTC. Translating it yields CATWTGGGAGYGYTF.

This clonotype has just one count. This chain joins TRBV6-2 or TRBV6-3 and TRBJ2-4, with D possibly being TRBD1 (5 bases). The germline CDR1 and CDR2 sequences are MNHEY and SVGEGT. The CDR3 runs to 14 residues. Between the trimmed V and J ends, which lost 0 bases and 8 bases, there was a span of 11 bases. This chain's CDR3 is CASSYSDTADIQYF. DNA for the CDR3: TGTGCCAGCAGTTACTCGGACACTGCGGACATTCAGTACTTC.

This clonotype has ten or more counts. The chain couples TRBV29-1 to TRBJ2-5; 13 positions agree with TRBD2. With 4 bases clipped from V and 1 base from J, the junction kept 9 bases outside the gene matches. The CDR3 is made up of 17 amino acids. Germline V gives CDR1 SQVTM, CDR2 ANQGSEA. The CDR3 DNA sequence: TGCAGCGTTGGAGGGGGGACTAGCGGGACGGGCCAAGAGACCCAGTACTTC. Translating gives CSVGGGTSGTGQETQYF. The whole variable domain, filled in from reference TRBV29-1 and TRBJ2-5, reads SAVISQKPSRDICQRGTSLTIQCQVDSQVTMMFWYRQQPGQSLTLIATANQGSEATYESGFVIDKFPISRPNLTFSTLTVSNMSPEDSSIYLCSVGGGTSGTGQETQYFGPGTRLLVL.

The table lists this clonotype with a few counts. V gene TRBV7-2 combines with J gene TRBJ1-2; D may be TRBD1 (5 bases). CDR3 size: 16 residues. Deletions cut 8 bases from V and 7 bases from J, with 26 bases between. The germline V gene has CDR1 SGHTA and CDR2 FQGNSA. This CDR3 is CASRQARGAAVGGYTF. The CDR3 DNA reads as TGTGCCAGCCGCCAAGCGAGGGGCGCAGCTGTGGGTGGCTACACCTTC.

Turning to this clonotype: Being one base from a much bigger clone, this may be a read error. This chain connects TRBV28 to TRBJ2-7; the match to TRBD1 covers 10 bases. Germline V gives CDR1 MDHEN, CDR2 SYDVKM. The junction had 6 bases not matched to a gene; V was cut back by 5 bases and J by 5 bases. The length of the CDR3 is 14 residues. CDR3 sequence reads: CASSPGTGVDEQYF. The CDR3 DNA is TGTGCCAGCAGTCCCGGGACAGGGGTCGACGAGCAGTACTTC.

This chain connects TRBV6-2 or TRBV6-3 to TRBJ2-1; D remains unclear. The CDR3 contains 15 residues. Looked up from germline, CDR1 is MNHEY and CDR2 is SVGEGT. V was pared by 6 bases and J by 3 bases, with 15 bases between. The CDR3 protein is CASRMVGTNYNEQFF. CDR3 DNA: TGTGCCAGCAGGATGGTGGGAACCAACTACAATGAGCAGTTCTTC.

This clonotype appeared many times. The chain employs TRBV15 and TRBJ1-3; TRBD1 might be the D (5 bases). The CDR3 sequence is 14 residues long. The germline V and J ends were trimmed by 0 bases and 8 bases, with 11 bases remaining between them. Germline CDR1 LNHNV, CDR2 YYDKDF (reference sequence). CDR3 sequence reads: CATSRDRASDTIYF. For the CDR3, the DNA is TGTGCCACCAGCAGAGACAGGGCGTCGGACACCATATATTTT.

This clonotype occurred many times. This chain links TRBV28 with TRBJ1-2; tentative D call: TRBD1 (5 bases). V dropped 3 bases and J dropped 6 bases, with 11 bases sitting between them. Germline CDR1 reads MDHEN; CDR2 reads SYDVKM. The length of the CDR3 is 13 residues. Here the CDR3 reads CASSFLGGNGYTF. The CDR3 nucleotides read TGTGCCAGCAGTTTTCTCGGGGGAAATGGCTACACCTTC.

This clonotype was picked up many times. The chain recombines TRBV28 with TRBJ2-5; D call uncertain. This CDR3 spans 12 amino acids. The germline V gene encodes CDR1 MDHEN and CDR2 SYDVKM. With 3 bases removed from V and 0 bases from J, the gap between germline ends came to 2 bases. The CDR3 protein is CASSLDQETQYF. Here the CDR3 DNA reads TGTGCCAGCAGTTTGGACCAAGAGACCCAGTACTTC.

The J gene is TRBJ2-7, the V gene TRBV6-1; 8 bases fit TRBD1. The germline V gene encodes CDR1 MNHNS and CDR2 SASEGT. Trimming at V came to 11 bases and at J to 2 bases, leaving 11 bases not matched to a gene. The CDR3 spans 14 residues. The CDR3 loop is CAGAQGESPYEQYF. The CDR3 DNA is TGTGCCGGCGCACAGGGGGAAAGCCCCTACGAGCAGTACTTC.